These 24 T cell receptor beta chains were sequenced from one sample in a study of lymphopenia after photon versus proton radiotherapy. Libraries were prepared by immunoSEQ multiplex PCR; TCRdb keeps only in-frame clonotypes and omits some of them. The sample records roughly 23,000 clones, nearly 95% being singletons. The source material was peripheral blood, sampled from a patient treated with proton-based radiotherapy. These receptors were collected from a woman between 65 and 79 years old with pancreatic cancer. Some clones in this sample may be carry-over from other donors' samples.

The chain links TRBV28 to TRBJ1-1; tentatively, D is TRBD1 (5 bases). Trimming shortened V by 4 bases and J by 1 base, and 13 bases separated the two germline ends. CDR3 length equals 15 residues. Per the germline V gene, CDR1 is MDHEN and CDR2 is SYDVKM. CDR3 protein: CASSSRRGENTEAFF. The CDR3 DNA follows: TGTGCCAGCAGTTCCCGCCGGGGCGAGAACACTGAAGCTTTCTTT.

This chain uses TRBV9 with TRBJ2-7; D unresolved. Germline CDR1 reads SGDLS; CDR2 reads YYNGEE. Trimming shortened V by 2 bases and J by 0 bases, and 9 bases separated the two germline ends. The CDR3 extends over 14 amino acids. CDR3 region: CASSVLPSSYEQYF. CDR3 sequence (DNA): TGTGCCAGCAGCGTGTTACCGAGCTCCTACGAGCAGTACTTC.

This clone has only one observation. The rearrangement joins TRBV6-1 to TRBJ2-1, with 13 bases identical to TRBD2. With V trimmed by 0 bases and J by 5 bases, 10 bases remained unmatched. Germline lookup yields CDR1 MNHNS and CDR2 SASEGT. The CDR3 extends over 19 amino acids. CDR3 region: CASSEATSGRAAVNNEQFF. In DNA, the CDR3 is TGTGCCAGCAGTGAAGCTACTAGCGGGAGGGCCGCTGTAAACAATGAGCAGTTCTTC.

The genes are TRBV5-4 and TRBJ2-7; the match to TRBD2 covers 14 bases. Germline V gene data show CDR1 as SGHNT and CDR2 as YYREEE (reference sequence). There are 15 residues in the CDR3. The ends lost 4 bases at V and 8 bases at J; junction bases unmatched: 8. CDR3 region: CASSGTSGSPGKQYF. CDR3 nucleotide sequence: TGTGCCAGCAGCGGGACTAGCGGGAGCCCGGGTAAGCAGTACTTC.

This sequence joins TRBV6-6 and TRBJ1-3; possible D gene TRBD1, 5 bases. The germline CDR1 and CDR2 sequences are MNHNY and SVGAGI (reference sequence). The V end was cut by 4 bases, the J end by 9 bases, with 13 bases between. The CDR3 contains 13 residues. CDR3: CASSSAGGVTIYF. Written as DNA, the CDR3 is TGTGCCAGCAGTTCCGCGGGAGGGGTCACCATATATTTT.

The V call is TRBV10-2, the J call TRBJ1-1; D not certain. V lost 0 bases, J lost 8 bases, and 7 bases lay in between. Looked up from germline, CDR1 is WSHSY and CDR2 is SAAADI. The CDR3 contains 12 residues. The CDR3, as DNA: TGCGCCAGCAGTGAGTCATGGTTCGAAGCTTTCTTT. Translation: CASSESWFEAFF.

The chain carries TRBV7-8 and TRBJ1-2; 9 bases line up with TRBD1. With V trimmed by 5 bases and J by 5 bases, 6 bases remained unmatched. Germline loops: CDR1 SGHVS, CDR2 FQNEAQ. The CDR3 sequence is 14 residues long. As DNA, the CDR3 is TGTGCCAGCAGCGAAGGACAGGGGCTATATGGCTACACCTTC. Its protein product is CASSEGQGLYGYTF. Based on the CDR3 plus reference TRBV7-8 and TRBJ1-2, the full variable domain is GAGVSQSPRYKVAKRGQDVALRCDPISGHVSLFWYQQALGQGPEFLTYFQNEAQLDKSGLPSDRFFAERPEGSVSTLKIQRTQQEDSAVYLCASSEGQGLYGYTFGSGTRLTVV.

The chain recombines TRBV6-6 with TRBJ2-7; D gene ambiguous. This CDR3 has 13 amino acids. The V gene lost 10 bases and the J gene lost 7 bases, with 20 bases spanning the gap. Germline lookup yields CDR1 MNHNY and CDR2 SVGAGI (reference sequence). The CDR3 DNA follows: TGTGCCACCTCAAACTTGGGATTGGGGGAGCAGTACTTC. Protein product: CATSNLGLGEQYF.

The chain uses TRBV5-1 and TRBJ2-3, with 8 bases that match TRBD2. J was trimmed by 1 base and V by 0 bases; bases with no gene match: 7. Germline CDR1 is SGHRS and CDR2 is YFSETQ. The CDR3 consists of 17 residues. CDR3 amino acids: CASSLAGASGRTDTQYF. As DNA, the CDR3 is TGCGCCAGCAGCTTGGCCGGGGCTAGCGGGCGCACAGATACGCAGTATTTT.

In DNA form, the CDR3 reads TGTGCCAGCACGAACACCGGGGAGCTGTTTTTT. Its protein product is CASTNTGELFF. The chain combines TRBV27 with TRBJ2-2; the D is unclear. CDR1 is MNHEY and CDR2 is SMNVEV in the germline V gene (reference sequence). The germline V and J ends were trimmed by 7 bases and 0 bases, with 0 bases remaining between them. This CDR3 has 11 residues.

The CDR3: CASSYDSFLSGNTIYF. DNA for the CDR3: TGTGCCAGCAGTTACGATTCGTTCCTCTCTGGAAACACCATATATTTT. This chain uses TRBV6-5 with TRBJ1-3; no clear D gene. The V gene's germline CDR1 is MNHEY and CDR2 SVGAGI. Trimming took 2 bases from V and 0 from J, leaving 11 bases between them. This CDR3 contains 16 residues.

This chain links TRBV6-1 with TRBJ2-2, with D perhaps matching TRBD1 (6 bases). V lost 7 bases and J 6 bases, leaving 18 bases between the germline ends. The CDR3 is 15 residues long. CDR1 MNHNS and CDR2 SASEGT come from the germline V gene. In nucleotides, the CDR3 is TGTGCCAGCAACCTAAAAGATTGGGGGCCCGGGGAGCTGTTTTTT. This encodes CASNLKDWGPGELFF.

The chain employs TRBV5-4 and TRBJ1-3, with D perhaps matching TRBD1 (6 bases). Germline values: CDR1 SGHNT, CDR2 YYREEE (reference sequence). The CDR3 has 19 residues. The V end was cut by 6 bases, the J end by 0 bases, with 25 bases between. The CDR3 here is CASTFLPVQGPGSGNTIYF. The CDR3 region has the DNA TGTGCCAGCACCTTTTTACCTGTCCAGGGGCCTGGCTCTGGAAACACCATATATTTT.

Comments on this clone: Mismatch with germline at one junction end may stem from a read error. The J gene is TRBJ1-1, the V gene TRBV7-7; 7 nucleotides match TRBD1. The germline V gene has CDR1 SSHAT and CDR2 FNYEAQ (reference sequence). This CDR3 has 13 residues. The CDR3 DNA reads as TGTGCTAGCAGCAAAGACAGGGCCACTGAAGCTTTCTTT. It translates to CASSKDRATEAFF.

CDR3 protein: CASSPPTGGGNQPQHF. CDR3 bases: TGTGCCAGCTCACCACCGACAGGGGGCGGCAATCAGCCCCAGCATTTT. This sequence joins TRBV18 and TRBJ1-5; 10 bases match TRBD1. This CDR3 region has 16 residues. The germline V gene encodes CDR1 KGHSH and CDR2 LQKENI. V shed 0 bases, J shed 2 bases, and the junction held 1 base outside the gene matches.

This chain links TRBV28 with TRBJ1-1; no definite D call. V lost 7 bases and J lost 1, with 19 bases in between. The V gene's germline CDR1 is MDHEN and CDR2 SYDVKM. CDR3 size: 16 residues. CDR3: CASTLRGEFSNTEAFF. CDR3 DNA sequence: TGTGCCAGCACACTTCGGGGAGAGTTTTCGAACACTGAAGCTTTCTTT.

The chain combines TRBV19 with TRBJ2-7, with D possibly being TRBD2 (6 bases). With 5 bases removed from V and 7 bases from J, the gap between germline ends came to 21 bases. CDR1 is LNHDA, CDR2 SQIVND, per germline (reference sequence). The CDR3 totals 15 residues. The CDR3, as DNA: TGTGCCAGTAGTTACGGTCTAGCGATCCCGGGGGAGCAGTACTTC. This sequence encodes CASSYGLAIPGEQYF. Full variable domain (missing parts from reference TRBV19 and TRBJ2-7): DGGITQSPKYLFRKEGQNVTLSCEQNLNHDAMYWYRQDPGQGLRLIYYSQIVNDFQKGDIAEGYSVSREKKESFPLTVTSAQKNPTAFYLCASSYGLAIPGEQYFGPGTRLTVT.

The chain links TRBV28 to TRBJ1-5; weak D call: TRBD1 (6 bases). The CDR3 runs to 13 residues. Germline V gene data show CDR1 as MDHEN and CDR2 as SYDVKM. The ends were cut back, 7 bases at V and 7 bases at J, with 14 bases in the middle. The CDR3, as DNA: TGTGCCAGCACCGCGACAGGATTACAGCCCCAGCATTTT. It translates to CASTATGLQPQHF.

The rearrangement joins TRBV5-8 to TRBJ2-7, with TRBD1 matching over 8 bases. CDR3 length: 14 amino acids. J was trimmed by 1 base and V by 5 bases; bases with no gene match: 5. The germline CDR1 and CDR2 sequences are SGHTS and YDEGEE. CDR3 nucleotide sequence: TGTGCCAGCAGACCGGACAGGGCTTCCTACGAGCAGTACTTC. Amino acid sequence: CASRPDRASYEQYF.

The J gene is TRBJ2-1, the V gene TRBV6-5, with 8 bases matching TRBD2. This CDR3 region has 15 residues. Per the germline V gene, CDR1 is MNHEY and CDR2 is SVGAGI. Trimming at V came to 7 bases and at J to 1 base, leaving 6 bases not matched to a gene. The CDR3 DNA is TGTGCCAGCATCCCCCCGGGAGGGTCCTACAATGAGCAGTTCTTC. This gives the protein CASIPPGGSYNEQFF.

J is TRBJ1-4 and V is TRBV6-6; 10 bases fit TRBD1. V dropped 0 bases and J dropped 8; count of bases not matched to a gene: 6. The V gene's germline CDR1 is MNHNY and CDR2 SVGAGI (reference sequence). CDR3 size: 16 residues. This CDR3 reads CASSYSPGQGREKLFF. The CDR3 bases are TGTGCCAGCAGTTACTCTCCGGGACAGGGGCGGGAAAAACTGTTTTTT.

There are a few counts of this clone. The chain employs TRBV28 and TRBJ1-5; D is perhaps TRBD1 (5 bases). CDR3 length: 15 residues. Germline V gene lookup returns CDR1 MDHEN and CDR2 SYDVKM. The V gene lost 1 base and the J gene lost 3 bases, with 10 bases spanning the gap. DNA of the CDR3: TGTGCCAGCAGTTTATACGGGGGGGACAATCAGCCCCAGCATTTT. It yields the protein CASSLYGGDNQPQHF.

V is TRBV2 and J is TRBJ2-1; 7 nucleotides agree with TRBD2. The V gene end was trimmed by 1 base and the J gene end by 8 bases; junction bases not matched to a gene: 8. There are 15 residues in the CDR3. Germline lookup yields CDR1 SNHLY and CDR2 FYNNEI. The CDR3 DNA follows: TGTGCCAGCAGTGAAGGGCTAGCGGTAAGGGATGAGCAGTTCTTC. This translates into CASSEGLAVRDEQFF.

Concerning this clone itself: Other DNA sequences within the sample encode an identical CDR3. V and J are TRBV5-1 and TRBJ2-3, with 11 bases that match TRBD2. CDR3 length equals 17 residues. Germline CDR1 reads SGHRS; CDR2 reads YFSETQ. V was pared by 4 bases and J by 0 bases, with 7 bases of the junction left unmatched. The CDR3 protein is CASSPRTSGRSTDTQYF. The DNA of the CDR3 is TGCGCCAGCAGCCCCCGAACTAGCGGGAGAAGCACAGATACGCAGTATTTT. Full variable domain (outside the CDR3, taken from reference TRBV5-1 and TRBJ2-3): KAGVTQTPRYLIKTRGQQVTLSCSPISGHRSVSWYQQTPGQGLQFLFEYFSETQRNKGNFPGRFSGRQFSNSRSEMNVSTLELGDSALYLCASSPRTSGRSTDTQYFGPGTRLTVL.